What follows are 16 T cell receptor beta chains derived from one specimen sequenced in a study of cytomegalovirus exposure and HLA in healthy donors. 13 Jbeta primers and 60 Vbeta primers were used for the PCR. Data came from immunoSEQ multiplex PCR; TCRdb stores just in-frame clones and leaves some out. The table has 85,000 to 100,000 clones, around four fifths seen once. The material sequenced was PBMCs. These TCRs come from a man between 35 and 55 years old in good health and CMV-seropositive.

The chain carries TRBV12-2 and TRBJ1-6; the table gives TRBD1 as D, unverified against the DNA. TRBV12-2 is a pseudogene. CDR3 length: 15 residues. The chain's CDR3 is CASRSEAGLNSPLHF. In DNA, the CDR3 is TGTGCAAGTCGCTCTGAAGCAGGCCTTAATTCACCCCTCCACTTT.

The chain is built from TRBV5-4 and TRBJ2-1, with TRBD2 matching over 7 bases. V gave up 0 bases and J gave up 4 bases; unmatched junction bases: 4. The length of the CDR3 is 15 residues. CDR1 is SGHNT, CDR2 YYREEE, per germline (reference sequence). The CDR3 reads CASSLETGGYNEQFF. The CDR3 nucleotides read TGTGCCAGCAGCTTGGAAACGGGGGGATACAATGAGCAGTTCTTC.

This chain connects TRBV2 to TRBJ2-7; 8 nucleotides align to TRBD2. CDR3 length: 14 amino acids. Per germline, CDR1 SNHLY and CDR2 FYNNEI. Losses at the gene ends were 1 base for V and 6 bases for J; bases not matched to a gene: 5. The CDR3 here is CASSEVSGTSEQYF. CDR3 sequence (DNA): TGTGCCAGCAGTGAAGTTAGCGGGACGTCCGAGCAGTACTTC.

The rearrangement links TRBV5-1 to TRBJ2-3; 7 positions agree with TRBD2. J lost 4 bases, V lost 6 bases, and 5 bases had no gene match. The germline CDR1 and CDR2 sequences are SGHRS and YFSETQ. The CDR3 covers 13 residues. The CDR3 here is CASKLAIPDTQYF. CDR3 DNA: TGCGCCAGCAAACTAGCGATCCCAGATACGCAGTATTTT.

In DNA, the CDR3 is TGTGCCAGCAGCCGTACTAGCGGGCCCTCATACGAGCAGTACTTC. It translates to CASSRTSGPSYEQYF. V and J are TRBV27 and TRBJ2-7; 9 bases line up with TRBD2. CDR1 is MNHEY, CDR2 SMNVEV, per germline (reference sequence). The CDR3 covers 15 residues. V gave up 6 bases and J gave up 4 bases; unmatched junction bases: 10.

Only one count was recorded for this clone. The junction shows a germline mismatch at one end, possibly a read error. This chain links TRBV7-7 with TRBJ2-7; maybe TRBD2 (6 bases). CDR3 length: 16 amino acids. CDR1 SSHAT and CDR2 FNYEAQ come from the germline V gene (reference sequence). CDR3 sequence reads: CASSLWGELWAYEQYF. The CDR3 bases are TGTGCTAGCAGCTTATGGGGGGAGTTGTGGGCCTACGAGCAGTACTTC.

V and J are TRBV27 and TRBJ2-5; 9 nucleotides line up with TRBD2. The J call is doubtful: the DNA matches TRBJ2-7 better. This CDR3 spans 15 amino acids. The germline V gene encodes CDR1 MNHEY and CDR2 SMNVEV (reference sequence). The CDR3 sequence: CASSRQTGLALEQYF. The CDR3 DNA reads TGTGCCAGCAGCCGCCAGACGGGACTAGCCCTCGAGCAGTACTTC.

This clone was detected only a few times. V usage is TRBV7-9 and J usage is TRBJ2-7; the match to TRBD1 covers 7 bases. The CDR3 covers 15 residues. Looked up from germline, CDR1 is SEHNR and CDR2 is FQNEAQ (reference sequence). Unmatched junction bases numbered 6, after V lost 4 bases and J lost 0 bases. Here the CDR3 reads CASSSPAGGSYEQYF. The CDR3 nucleotides read TGTGCCAGCAGCTCCCCCGCAGGGGGCTCCTACGAGCAGTACTTC.

The rearrangement joins TRBV6-1 to TRBJ2-4, with D maybe TRBD1 (5 bases). The CDR3 extends over 13 amino acids. From germline, CDR1 is MNHNS and CDR2 SASEGT. Trimming removed 2 bases from V and 6 bases from J, with 8 bases in between. The CDR3 bases are TGTGCCAGCAGTGAACAGGGTGGAAACATTCAGTACTTC. Translation: CASSEQGGNIQYF.

This chain connects TRBV18 to TRBJ2-7, with TRBD2 matching 7 bases. The germline V gene has CDR1 KGHSH and CDR2 LQKENI. Trimming cost V 4 bases and J 2 bases; bases outside gene matches: 8. The CDR3 totals 15 residues. In nucleotides, the CDR3 is TGTGCCAGCTCACACCCGGGGGGACTGGCCTACGAGCAGTACTTC. Translation: CASSHPGGLAYEQYF.

This chain connects TRBV5-4 to TRBJ2-5, with TRBD2 identical over 10 bases. The junction had 4 bases not matched to a gene; V was cut back by 4 bases and J by 1 base. CDR1 is SGHNT and CDR2 is YYREEE in the germline V gene (reference sequence). CDR3 length equals 15 residues. CDR3 DNA sequence: TGTGCCAGCAGCCCCGGACTAGCGGTCCAAGAGACCCAGTACTTC. It translates to CASSPGLAVQETQYF.

This chain uses TRBV6-5 with TRBJ1-1; the D is unclear. V dropped 2 bases and J dropped 1 base, with 8 bases sitting between them. Germline loops: CDR1 MNHEY, CDR2 SVGAGI. CDR3 size: 14 residues. As DNA, the CDR3 is TGTGCCAGCAGTTACCAGGCTACGAACACTGAAGCTTTCTTT. It codes for CASSYQATNTEAFF.

V usage is TRBV4-3 and J usage is TRBJ2-7, with a weak D call TRBD1 (6 bases). Trimming pared 0 bases from V and 3 bases from J, leaving 9 bases between. Germline-derived CDR1 and CDR2 are LGHNA and YSLEER. The CDR3 is 14 amino acids. CDR3 in amino acids: CASSQDTGYYEQYF. CDR3 DNA sequence: TGCGCCAGCAGCCAAGATACAGGGTACTACGAGCAGTACTTC.

In its sample, this clone was seen a few times. The rearrangement uses TRBV27 and TRBJ2-7, with TRBD1 matching 9 bases. Germline V lookup: CDR1 MNHEY, CDR2 SMNVEV (reference sequence). The V and J ends lost 5 bases and 0 bases, in that order; junction bases with no gene match: 8. This CDR3 has 16 amino acids. The CDR3 loop reads CASSPVQGATSYEQYF. In DNA, the CDR3 is TGTGCCAGCAGTCCCGTACAGGGGGCCACCTCCTACGAGCAGTACTTC.

This rearrangement joins TRBV5-6 to TRBJ1-4, with D perhaps matching TRBD1 (5 bases). Trimming pared 1 base from V and 0 bases from J, leaving 7 bases between. The CDR3 is made up of 15 amino acids. The germline gives CDR1 SGHDT, CDR2 YYEEEE. CDR3 nucleotide sequence: TGTGCCAGCAGCTTGTTGGGGCCAACTAATGAAAAACTGTTTTTT. Translating it yields CASSLLGPTNEKLFF.

This clone appeared a single time. The V call is TRBV7-2, the J call TRBJ2-3, with no clear D. Germline V lookup: CDR1 SGHTA, CDR2 FQGNSA. V gave up 5 bases and J gave up 5 bases, with 8 bases separating them. The CDR3 is made up of 12 amino acids. The CDR3: CASSEFRDTQYF. The CDR3 DNA reads as TGTGCCAGCAGCGAATTCAGAGATACGCAGTATTTT.